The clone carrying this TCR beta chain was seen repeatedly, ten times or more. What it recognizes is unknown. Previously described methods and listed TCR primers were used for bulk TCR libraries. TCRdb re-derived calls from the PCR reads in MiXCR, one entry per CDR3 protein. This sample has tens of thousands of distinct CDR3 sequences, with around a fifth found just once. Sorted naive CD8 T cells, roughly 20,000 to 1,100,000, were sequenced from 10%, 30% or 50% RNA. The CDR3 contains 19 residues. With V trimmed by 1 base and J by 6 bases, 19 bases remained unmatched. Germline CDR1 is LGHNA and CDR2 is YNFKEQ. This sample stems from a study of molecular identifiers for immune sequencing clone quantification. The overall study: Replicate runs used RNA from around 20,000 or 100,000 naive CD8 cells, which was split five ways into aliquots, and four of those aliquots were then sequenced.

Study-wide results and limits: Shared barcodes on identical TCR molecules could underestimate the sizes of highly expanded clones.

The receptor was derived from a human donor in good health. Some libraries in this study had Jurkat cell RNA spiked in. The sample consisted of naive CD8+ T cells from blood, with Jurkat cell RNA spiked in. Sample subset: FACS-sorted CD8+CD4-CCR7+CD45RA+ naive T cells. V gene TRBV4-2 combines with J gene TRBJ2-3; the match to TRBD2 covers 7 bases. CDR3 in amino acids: CASSQGDALEAGVGDTQYF. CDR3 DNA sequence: TGTGCCAGCAGCCAAGGGGATGCCCTAGAGGCGGGAGTAGGGGATACGCAGTATTTT.